The clone carrying this T cell receptor beta chain was observed a few times. Clones were read by immunoSEQ multiplex PCR, and TCRdb kept only the in-frame ones, dropping some. The sample shows about 160,000 clones, 85% to 90% of them seen only once. The sample originates from a study of T cell responses to AZD1222 COVID-19 vaccine. CDR3 length equals 13 residues. CDR1 and CDR2 (germline): MNHEY, SVGEGT. V was shortened by 6 bases and J by 8 bases, with 16 bases between the two germline ends. This TCR was recovered from an adult who received the AZD1222 COVID-19 vaccine. The rearrangement links TRBV6-2 or TRBV6-3 to TRBJ1-2; D is undetermined. Sample: peripheral blood, taken 28 days after the second AZD1222 dose. The CDR3 reads CASSQTVRVGYTF. Written as DNA, the CDR3 is TGTGCCAGCAGCCAGACGGTTCGGGTAGGCTACACCTTC.